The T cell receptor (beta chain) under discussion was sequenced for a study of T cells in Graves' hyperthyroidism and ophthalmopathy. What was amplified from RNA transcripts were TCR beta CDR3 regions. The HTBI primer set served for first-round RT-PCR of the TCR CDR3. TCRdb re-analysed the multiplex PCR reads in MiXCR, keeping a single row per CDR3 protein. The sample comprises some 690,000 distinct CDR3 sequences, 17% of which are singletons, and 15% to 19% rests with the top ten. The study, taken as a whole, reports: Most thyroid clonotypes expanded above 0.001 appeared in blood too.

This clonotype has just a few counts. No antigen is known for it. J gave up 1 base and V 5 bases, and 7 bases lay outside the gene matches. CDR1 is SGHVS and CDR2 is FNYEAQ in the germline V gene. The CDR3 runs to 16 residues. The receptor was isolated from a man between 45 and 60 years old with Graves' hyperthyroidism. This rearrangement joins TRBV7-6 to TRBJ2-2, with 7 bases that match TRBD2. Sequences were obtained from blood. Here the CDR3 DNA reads TGTGCCAGCAGCCTGCCCAGCGGGATGAACACCGGGGAGCTGTTTTTT. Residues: CASSLPSGMNTGELFF.